One sample yielded the 30 T cell receptor beta chains listed below, sequenced in a study of T cells in Graves' hyperthyroidism and ophthalmopathy. From RNA transcripts, TCR beta CDR3 regions were amplified. A set of HTBI primers served as the primers for a first-round RT-PCR of the TCR CDR3. TCRdb re-derived calls from the multiplex PCR reads in MiXCR, one entry per CDR3 protein. The sample lists around 690,000 distinct CDR3 sequences; under 25% were seen once. Sequenced: blood. The receptors here all came from a man aged 25 to 45 with Graves' ophthalmopathy.

This clonotype was seen ten or more times. The rearrangement joins TRBV7-2 to TRBJ2-1; tentative D call: TRBD2 (6 bases). Germline V gene lookup returns CDR1 SGHTA and CDR2 FQGNSA. The V and J ends lost 3 bases and 10 bases respectively, with 16 bases between them. This CDR3 contains 14 residues. DNA of the CDR3: TGTGCCAGCAGCTTCTTGTATACGGCGGGGGAGCAGTTCTTC. Residues: CASSFLYTAGEQFF.

The chain joins TRBV7-3 to TRBJ2-3; 8 bases fit TRBD2. The germline V gene has CDR1 SGHTA and CDR2 FQGTGA. The trim removed 6 bases at V and 2 bases at J, leaving 7 bases unmatched. The CDR3 runs 15 residues. The CDR3: CASSFVSGTTDTQYF. As DNA, the CDR3 is TGTGCCAGCAGTTTTGTTAGCGGGACCACAGATACGCAGTATTTT.

The chain employs TRBV27 and TRBJ1-1; D gene ambiguous. The CDR3 is 13 residues long. V lost 6 bases to trimming and J lost 6 bases, with 14 bases between them. Germline CDR1 reads MNHEY; CDR2 reads SMNVEV (reference sequence). CDR3 in DNA: TGTGCCAGCAGCGGGGAGGGAGGCGCTGAAGCTTTCTTT. Residues: CASSGEGGAEAFF.

This clonotype was recorded at least ten times. The rearrangement joins TRBV3-1 to TRBJ2-1; 7 nucleotides align to TRBD2. The CDR3 is 13 residues long. Germline values: CDR1 LGHDT, CDR2 YNNKEL (reference sequence). V gave up 4 bases and J gave up 9 bases; unmatched junction bases: 6. The CDR3 bases are TGTGCCAGCAGCCCCGGACTAGTCGGTGAGCAGTTCTTC. Its translation: CASSPGLVGEQFF.

This clonotype was found many times. The chain recombines TRBV7-2 with TRBJ2-1; no clear D gene. Deletions cut 7 bases from V and 2 bases from J, with 15 bases between. Germline CDR1 SGHTA, CDR2 FQGNSA. The CDR3 is made up of 15 amino acids. DNA of the CDR3: TGTGCCAGCATGGTTCCATCAACCACCTACAATGAGCAGTTCTTC. It translates to CASMVPSTTYNEQFF. The full variable domain, its missing parts supplied by reference TRBV7-2 and TRBJ2-1, is GAGVSQSPSNKVTEKGKDVELRCDPISGHTALYWYRQSLGQGLEFLIYFQGNSAPDKSGLPSDRFSAERTGGSVSTLTIQRTQQEDSAVYLCASMVPSTTYNEQFFGPGTRLTVL.

This chain joins TRBV19 and TRBJ2-3; D is perhaps TRBD1 or TRBD2 (6 bases each). The germline V gene has CDR1 LNHDA and CDR2 SQIVND (reference sequence). Trimming pared 4 bases from V and 5 bases from J, leaving 22 bases between. The CDR3 runs to 17 residues. DNA for the CDR3: TGTGCCAGTAGTAGGGCGCTGGGGGGCAAAAGTGGAGATACGCAGTATTTT. This codes for CASSRALGGKSGDTQYF.

As concerns this clonotype: A clone one base away is much larger, so this may be a read error. The genes are TRBV18 and TRBJ2-5, with TRBD2 matching over 9 bases. Germline CDR1 reads KGHSH; CDR2 reads LQKENI. CDR3 size: 15 residues. CDR3 sequence (DNA): TGTGCCAGCTCACCAGGCCAGCGGGAGGAAGAGGCCCAGTACTTC. Amino acid sequence: CASSPGQREEEAQYF.

The rearrangement uses TRBV15 and TRBJ2-6; 8 bases line up with TRBD1. Trimming cost V 3 bases and J 0 bases; bases outside gene matches: 7. Germline V lookup: CDR1 LNHNV, CDR2 YYDKDF (reference sequence). The CDR3 covers 18 residues. The CDR3: CATSRPGQALSGANVLTF. CDR3 bases: TGTGCCACCAGCAGGCCGGGACAGGCGCTCTCTGGGGCCAACGTCCTGACTTTC.

The rearrangement uses TRBV27 and TRBJ2-7; D perhaps matches TRBD2 (5 bases). CDR3 length: 13 amino acids. The germline V and J ends were trimmed by 8 bases and 1 base, with 12 bases remaining between them. Per germline, CDR1 MNHEY and CDR2 SMNVEV (reference sequence). The CDR3 here is CASALGVSYEQYF. The CDR3 DNA follows: TGTGCCAGCGCCCTCGGGGTTTCCTACGAGCAGTACTTC.

This rearrangement joins TRBV2 to TRBJ2-3; D possibly corresponds to TRBD1 (7 bases). Deletions cut 4 bases from V and 4 bases from J, with 15 bases between. Germline V CDR1 and CDR2: SNHLY, FYNNEI. The CDR3 covers 15 residues. The CDR3, as DNA: TGTGCCAGCAGTGTTTCAGGGGGGATCGCAGATACGCAGTATTTT. Translating it yields CASSVSGGIADTQYF. The full variable domain, in which reference TRBV2 and TRBJ2-3 provide the parts outside the CDR3, is EPEVTQTPSHQVTQMGQEVILRCVPISNHLYFYWYRQILGQKVEFLVSFYNNEISEKSEIFDDQFSVERPDGSNFTLKIRSTKLEDSAMYFCASSVSGGIADTQYFGPGTRLTVL.

The gene calls are TRBV27 and TRBJ2-7, with TRBD2 identical over 8 bases. CDR1 MNHEY and CDR2 SMNVEV come from the germline V gene (reference sequence). The CDR3 loop spans 14 amino acids. Germline trimming cut 5 bases from V and 3 bases from J; bases unmatched to any gene: 6. In nucleotides, the CDR3 is TGTGCCAGCAGTCCCATCACTAGCGGCTACGAGCAGTACTTC. Amino acids: CASSPITSGYEQYF.

This sequence joins TRBV5-1 and TRBJ1-1; D gene unclear. Germline-derived CDR1 and CDR2 are SGHRS and YFSETQ. V was clipped by 2 bases and J by 5 bases, with 25 bases between them. This CDR3 contains 18 residues. CDR3 DNA sequence: TGCGCCAGCAGCTTCTTTGTCGCCTTTGTCGCAGTTGGGACTGAAGCTTTCTTT. Translating gives CASSFFVAFVAVGTEAFF.

This clonotype was picked up many times. The chain employs TRBV15 and TRBJ1-3; a possible D gene is TRBD1 (6 bases). The V and J ends lost 5 bases and 6 bases respectively, with 14 bases between them. Germline CDR1 reads LNHNV; CDR2 reads YYDKDF (reference sequence). CDR3 length: 14 amino acids. The CDR3 DNA reads as TGTGCCACCAGCCGTGTAGGGGGGATAAACACCATATATTTT. Protein: CATSRVGGINTIYF.

J is TRBJ1-5 and V is TRBV6-2 or TRBV6-3; 8 positions agree with TRBD1. This CDR3 has 18 residues. V was pared by 6 bases and J by 0 bases, with 13 bases of the junction left unmatched. Germline V lookup: CDR1 MNHEY, CDR2 SVGEGT. CDR3 loop: CASRPGQVRNNSNQPQHF. The CDR3 nucleotides are TGTGCCAGCAGACCGGGACAGGTGAGGAATAATAGCAATCAGCCCCAGCATTTT.

This clonotype was seen only a few times. The rearrangement uses TRBV15 and TRBJ2-4; no clear D gene. Trimming removed 1 base from V and 0 bases from J, with 10 bases in between. This CDR3 region has 16 residues. Germline V lookup: CDR1 LNHNV, CDR2 YYDKDF (reference sequence). The CDR3: CATSRVISLAKNIQYF. CDR3 DNA: TGTGCCACCAGCAGAGTGATCAGCCTAGCCAAAAACATTCAGTACTTC.

This clonotype was recorded at least ten times. V is TRBV2 and J is TRBJ1-2; D remains unclear. Trimming removed 2 bases at V and 0 bases at J, with 10 bases between. The CDR3 has 15 amino acids. Germline lookup yields CDR1 SNHLY and CDR2 FYNNEI. The CDR3 is CASSEFASANYGYTF. CDR3 nucleotide sequence: TGTGCCAGCAGTGAATTCGCCTCTGCTAACTATGGCTACACCTTC.

This clonotype has a count of ten or more. J is TRBJ1-1 and V is TRBV28; possible D gene TRBD1, 6 bases. Germline V CDR1 and CDR2: MDHEN, SYDVKM. The CDR3 loop spans 15 amino acids. V was shortened by 4 bases and J by 0 bases, with 12 bases between the two germline ends. The DNA of the CDR3 is TGTGCCAGCAGTTCACCAGGGGAATTGAACACTGAAGCTTTCTTT. Its protein product is CASSSPGELNTEAFF.

This clonotype was detected only a few times. This sequence joins TRBV12-3 or TRBV12-4 and TRBJ2-7, with 13 positions matching TRBD2. Germline trimming cut 1 base from V and 2 bases from J; bases unmatched to any gene: 2. The CDR3 totals 16 residues. The CDR3 region has the DNA TGTGCCAGCAGTTTAGGGACTAGCGGGGGCCCCTACGAGCAGTACTTC. It codes for CASSLGTSGGPYEQYF.

This clonotype was seen ten or more times. The chain recombines TRBV7-3 with TRBJ2-2; TRBD2 matches 12 bases. Germline trimming cut 5 bases from V and 6 bases from J; bases unmatched to any gene: 4. Germline V gene data show CDR1 as SGHTA and CDR2 as FQGTGA. The CDR3 consists of 15 residues. In DNA, the CDR3 is TGTGCCAGCAGCCGGACTAGCGGGATGGCCGGGGAGCTGTTTTTT. Its protein product is CASSRTSGMAGELFF.

This clonotype was seen a single time. The rearrangement uses TRBV7-3 and TRBJ2-1, with D hard to call. The CDR3 consists of 15 residues. V lost 1 base and J lost 4, with 11 bases in between. Looked up from germline, CDR1 is SGHTA and CDR2 is FQGTGA. In DNA, the CDR3 is TGTGCCAGCAGCTTAATCGGCGGAGATTACAATGAGCAGTTCTTC. Its translation is CASSLIGGDYNEQFF.

This chain connects TRBV6-2 or TRBV6-3 to TRBJ2-4; tentatively, D is TRBD1 or TRBD2 (6 bases each). Germline-derived CDR1 and CDR2 are MNHEY and SVGEGT. V was clipped by 5 bases and J by 6 bases, with 14 bases between them. This CDR3 has 14 amino acids. In DNA form, the CDR3 reads TGTGCCAGCAGTGTAGGGGGGCTGGTAAACATTCAGTACTTC. Translating it yields CASSVGGLVNIQYF.

This clonotype has a handful of counts. The chain is built from TRBV3-1 and TRBJ2-3, with TRBD2 identical over 9 bases. Trimming cost V 0 bases and J 0 bases; bases outside gene matches: 7. Germline V CDR1 and CDR2: LGHDT, YNNKEL (reference sequence). There are 18 residues in the CDR3. The DNA for the CDR3 is TGTGCCAGCAGCCAAGATTGGGCTAGCGGGGAAAGCACAGATACGCAGTATTTT. Amino acid sequence: CASSQDWASGESTDTQYF.

This clonotype was detected many times. The chain couples TRBV3-1 to TRBJ2-5, with a possible D match to TRBD2 (6 bases). The CDR3 runs to 15 residues. Trimming cost V 3 bases and J 0 bases, with 11 bases left between them. Germline-derived CDR1 and CDR2 are LGHDT and YNNKEL (reference sequence). CDR3 coding DNA: TGTGCCAGCAGCCATCCCGTAGCGGACCAAGAGACCCAGTACTTC. It is translated as CASSHPVADQETQYF.

This clonotype has only a few counts. The rearrangement uses TRBV2 and TRBJ2-1; possibly TRBD2 for D (5 bases). CDR3 length: 13 amino acids. Germline CDR1 SNHLY, CDR2 FYNNEI. V lost 8 bases and J lost 8, with 16 bases in between. In DNA, the CDR3 is TGTGCCAGCGGGAAACTAGGGCTCGATGAGCAGTTCTTC. Translated, it gives CASGKLGLDEQFF.

The gene calls are TRBV19 and TRBJ1-5; D remains unclear. V gave up 1 base and J gave up 4 bases, with 8 bases separating them. The germline CDR1 and CDR2 sequences are LNHDA and SQIVND (reference sequence). The CDR3 loop spans 14 amino acids. This chain's CDR3 is CASSIVGGNQPQHF. The CDR3 DNA reads as TGTGCCAGTAGTATAGTGGGCGGGAATCAGCCCCAGCATTTT.

The chain carries TRBV11-2 and TRBJ2-1; maybe TRBD1 (6 bases). The V end was cut by 3 bases, the J end by 4 bases, with 13 bases between. From germline, CDR1 is SGHAT and CDR2 FQNNGV. There are 15 residues in the CDR3. CDR3 DNA sequence: TGTGCCAGCAGCTTCCGGGACACGAGTTACAATGAGCAGTTCTTC. Protein product: CASSFRDTSYNEQFF.

This clonotype has a handful of counts. This rearrangement joins TRBV5-6 to TRBJ1-2; 7 nucleotides align to TRBD1. Germline CDR1 and CDR2: SGHDT and YYEEEE. The CDR3 totals 15 residues. V lost 3 bases to trimming and J lost 4 bases; unmatched junction nucleotides: 9. The CDR3 DNA reads as TGTGCCAGCAGCTCAAGACCGACAGGGACCTATGGCTACACCTTC. It specifies CASSSRPTGTYGYTF.

This clonotype was seen a handful of times. V gene TRBV14 combines with J gene TRBJ2-5, with no clear D. Germline V gene lookup returns CDR1 SGHDN and CDR2 FVKESK. V was trimmed by 4 bases and J by 5 bases, leaving 14 bases between them. The CDR3 consists of 14 residues. The CDR3 DNA follows: TGTGCCAGCAGCCCCCGGTCAGGTTGGGAGACCCAGTACTTC. Its translation is CASSPRSGWETQYF.

This clonotype was counted only a few times. This chain uses TRBV27 with TRBJ2-1; a weak D match, TRBD2 (8 bases). V was trimmed by 3 bases and J by 12 bases, leaving 21 bases between them. The CDR3 covers 15 residues. Germline V gene lookup returns CDR1 MNHEY and CDR2 SMNVEV (reference sequence). The CDR3 nucleotides are TGTGCCAGCAGTTTCGGGAGGGGGCTTCGGTATGCGCAGTTCTTC. It codes for CASSFGRGLRYAQFF.

CDR3 DNA sequence: TGTGCCAGCAGTTTATCCCCCACTACTAGCGGGAGTACCTACGAGCAGTACTTC. Translated: CASSLSPTTSGSTYEQYF. This chain joins TRBV27 and TRBJ2-7; 11 bases match TRBD2. Germline assignment: CDR1 MNHEY and CDR2 SMNVEV (reference sequence). The CDR3 contains 18 residues. Trimming at V came to 0 bases and at J to 2 bases, leaving 9 bases not matched to a gene.